What follows is one T cell receptor beta chain and its context. This entry comes from a study of blood T cell repertoires in COVID-19. About the research overall: Donors in the United States, Italy and Spain gave samples during acute or convalescent COVID-19. From T cells, B-cell-depleted T cells, or PBMCs came the material, which was cDNA or gDNA.

Per the study methods: Nucleated cell number was recorded as an estimate derived from reference gene primer amplification. Libraries were prepared by immunoSEQ multiplex PCR; TCRdb keeps only in-frame clonotypes and omits some of them. For V, J and clone size, that table is used; D and trimming come from the DNA. Of about 52,000 clones listed, about 83% were seen once; the top ten hold around 6.6%. Specimen: peripheral blood. The TCR sequence derives from a man between 65 and 80 years old with active COVID-19.

CDR3 sequence reads: CASSELFVMGQADNEQFF. The CDR3 DNA follows: TGTGCCAGCAGTGAATTGTTTGTAATGGGACAGGCAGACAATGAGCAGTTCTTC. The chain employs TRBV2 and TRBJ2-1; TRBD1 matches 8 bases. This CDR3 has 18 amino acids. Germline CDR1 is SNHLY and CDR2 is FYNNEI. Trimming at V came to 2 bases and at J to 5 bases, leaving 14 bases not matched to a gene.